One TCR beta chain is described in this entry. The sample belongs to a study of T cells after yellow fever vaccination. TCRdb processed the 5' RACE reads anew with MiXCR; each CDR3 protein has one entry. The sample has 350,000 or so distinct CDR3 sequences, around 8.1% seen once; the top ten hold roughly 15%. CDR3 length: 14 residues. Germline CDR1 reads SGHRS; CDR2 reads YFSETQ. V was shortened by 3 bases and J by 6 bases, with 15 bases between the two germline ends. This sample comprised PBMCs, obtained roughly 46 days after the first yellow fever vaccination. The chain joins TRBV5-1 to TRBJ1-2, with D possibly matching TRBD1 (5 bases). This receptor was identified in a man aged 18-30 years who received the YFV17D yellow fever vaccine. In nucleotides, the CDR3 is TGCGCCAGCAGCTCATCCGGGACGGAGGATGGCTACACCTTC. Translated, it gives CASSSSGTEDGYTF.